This T cell receptor (beta chain) emerged from a study of cytomegalovirus exposure and HLA in healthy donors (dated by TCRdb to about 2017). Describing the broader study: An earlier analysis of approximately 550 of the donors reported 250 to 300 Gb of sequence data and 100 million to 130 million unique TCR beta sequences from approximately 180 million T cells. Roughly 300 gigabases of sequencing data and tens of millions of unique TCR sequences were included in an early release covering around 600 HLA-typed donors. Of the approximately 400 genotyped donors, approximately 81% were placed in the genetic ancestry cluster associated with self-reported Caucasian donors. The study aimed to test whether cataloging public T cell receptors could reveal signatures of past pathogen exposure. The study profiled the T cell repertoires of hundreds of subjects by immunosequencing and related them to cytomegalovirus serostatus. In addition to the first cohort of 666 subjects, a separate validation cohort of approximately 130 different subjects was used. To predict cytomegalovirus infection status, the study combined high-throughput TCR immunosequencing, statistical association of individual TCRs with disease status, and machine learning. To study patterns of TCR occurrence, a later analysis re-analyzed previously published TCR beta repertoires from several hundred donors and added high-resolution HLA genotyping. In the later analysis, no new phenotypic data were used to find candidate immune exposures; instead, reliance was placed on TCR beta sequences and their occurrence across donors. An earlier analysis of approximately 580 of the donors used high-throughput TCR beta sequencing to judge whether each TCR beta V gene segment behaved as functional or pseudogenic. Donor age, sex, ethnicity and CMV serostatus were compiled alongside the repertoire data. A later genetic analysis used genome-wide SNP genotypes for about three fifths of the 666 donors, treating that subset as a discovery cohort. Every discovery cohort repertoire had been produced on one sequencing platform. Class I and class II HLA loci were covered by the typing at four-digit resolution. Typing coverage varied by locus: roughly 629-640 donors for A, B, C, DRB1 and DQB1; more than 500 for DQA1; about 570 for DPA1; roughly 450 for DPB1. Four to six DR-DQ haplotypes were handled as single units for association and clustering because linkage in the cohort was strong. Among about 390 genotyped donors of the cohort, an average of about 240,000 unique TCR beta nucleotide sequences were sequenced per donor, approximately 20% of them non-productive.

Preparation of the library involved the immunoSEQ multiplex PCR assay. For the multiplex PCR, a mixture combining 60 forward primers for TCR Vbeta segments and 13 reverse primers for TCR Jbeta segments was used. A multiplex PCR assay on genomic DNA amplified the CDR3 region of rearranged TCR beta genes. On the Illumina HiSeq System, the amplified TCR beta libraries were sequenced as 87-base-pair reads. As for the original processing: Across the 500 to 750 repertoires, a later analysis counted tens of millions of unique TCR beta chains, about 10 million of which were shared by at least two donors. Raw reads were error-corrected and collapsed into unique sequences by a nearest-neighbor algorithm in which closely related sequences were merged to remove PCR and sequencing errors. Alignment of CDR3 sequences to IMGT reference sequences was used to assign V, D and J gene segments. For a sequence to be retained, a match of at least six nucleotides was required to both a V gene segment and a J gene segment. Rearrangements were classified as productive when the CDR3 lacked stop codons and remained in frame with V and J, and all other rearrangements were classified as non-productive. CDR3 was defined by IMGT convention, running from the second conserved V-encoded cysteine to the conserved J-encoded phenylalanine. The earlier analysis of 500 to 750 of the donors excluded any sequence lacking an unambiguous match to a single V gene segment. An earlier analysis of fewer than 750 of the donors called V segments functional above 56.7% productive rearrangements and segregating when the between-donor standard deviation exceeded 5%. A statistical classification framework was built for diagnosing cytomegalovirus status from the catalog of TCR beta chain sequences. A later analysis assigned V and J genes by comparing TCR nucleotide sequences with IMGT/GENE-DB human TR gene sequences. The TCRdist pipeline was used in a later analysis to assign CDR3 sequences and most-parsimonious VDJ recombination scenarios. In a later analysis, each TCR beta chain was defined by its CDR3 amino acid sequence together with its V-gene family, and reads without a unique V-gene family were excluded. To address suspected cross-contamination and a sequencing artifact, a later analysis removed approximately 590 highly shared, low-generation-probability nucleotide sequences. In a later analysis, a clonal expansion index for each public chain was calculated from normalized within-repertoire ranks of inferred template counts. In a later analysis, generation probabilities were computed using a VDJ recombination model fitted to out-of-frame rearrangements, and the results were checked against IGoR. In a later analysis, TCR-TCR, TCR-HLA and TCR-CMV co-occurrence was scored with hypergeometric tests, and a repertoire-size bias correction was applied to TCR pairs. To estimate false discovery rates, a later analysis permuted the HLA or CMV assignments 20 times. In a later analysis, co-occurring TCRs were grouped with DBSCAN, and TCRdist sequence similarity was added when clustering was performed within HLA-allele-positive subsets. For co-occurrence clustering, repertoires with fewer than 30,000 or more than 120,000 public chains were excluded, along with roughly 5 repertoires with anomalous nucleotide sharing. This immuneACCESS table, as held by TCRdb, lists in-frame sequences with V and J called but not all clones. Of the missing ones, under half trace to an unresolved V gene in checked studies; the others have no known cause. The V and J calls and clone size come from that table; D and trimming were worked out from the DNA. For this sample there are some 150,000 clones; around 60% appear just once. The leading ten clones occupy roughly 7% of the sample.

In total, 500 to 700 healthy bone marrow donors made up the cohort. At the time of sampling, all cohort members were nominally healthy, though unrecorded immune exposures were likely present. The donor was CMV seropositive and was included in the group of 250 to 300 seropositive cohort members. Each donor provided a peripheral blood sample, and peripheral blood mononuclear cells were used for TCR beta sequencing. The Qiagen DNeasy Blood Extraction Kit was used to extract genomic DNA from the blood cell samples. Per the germline V gene, MNHNS is the CDR1 and SASEGT is the CDR2. Inclusive of the bounding cysteine and phenylalanine, the CDR3 is 13 residues long. Just the 39-base CDR3 DNA is kept, in frame starting at base 1. The junction shows trimming of 10 bases on V and 0 bases on J, and the gene matches do not reach 4 bases of it. Results and caveats for the whole study, not just this receptor: Because HLA typing was missing for some donors at each locus, association tests included only the typed subset. Broadly in line with IMGT annotations, most TCR beta V segments showed up in productive rearrangements about 90% or about 30% of the time in an earlier analysis of roughly 590 of the donors. A later analysis found that most CMV-associated TCR beta chains appeared HLA-restricted, with HLA associations seemingly driven largely by CMV exposure. A cluster of highly shared sequence variants was judged likely to represent a technical artifact of the sequencing pipeline. The authors suggested that the approach could potentially be extended to other disease states and immunological phenotypes. Some IMGT-functional V segments, including TRBV6-2 and TRBV6-3, could not be distinguished by the 87-base-pair reads and were therefore excluded. When HLA alleles, especially DR and DQ, strongly co-occurred, attributing TCR associations to individual alleles was difficult. Only TCR beta chains were sequenced in this cohort, and the absence of alpha or paired-chain data limited detectable features. CMV serostatus was the only immune exposure information available for the cohort. A later analysis found that TCR association rates varied across HLA loci, with DRB1 alleles showing the most associated TCRs and HLA-C alleles the fewest. In both the original and validation cohorts, the classifier was reported to diagnose cytomegalovirus status with high specificity and sensitivity. In a later analysis, 15,000 to 20,000 TCR beta sequences were associated with specific HLA alleles at a false discovery rate of 0.05. V-gene and J-gene trimming of TCR beta chains was associated with a missense DCLRE1C variant in a later genetic analysis, and the association was replicated in an independent cohort. The presence/absence analyses assumed that sequencing depth was roughly uniform across donors, and that assumption may not be true. Correlated functional status among segregating V segments might be attributable to linkage disequilibrium, but an unknown experimental factor could not be ruled out. Because counts were too low, roughly 17 rarely observed V segments, including chromosome 9 orphons, were left out of the earlier analysis of 500 to 750 of the donors. In vitro tests confirmed that a few of the cytomegalovirus-associated TCR beta chains recognize cytomegalovirus antigens. In the study, around 150 TCR beta chains were listed as associated with cytomegalovirus. Compared with equally common non-associated chains, HLA-associated TCR beta chains in a later analysis were more clonally expanded and had lower generation probabilities. A later genetic analysis reported fewer N-insertions in productive TCRs among donors in an Asian-associated ancestry cluster than the approximately 700-donor mean. A further reported finding was that TCR beta sequences accurately predicted the HLA-A and HLA-B alleles for most subjects in the first cohort. Most TCR sequences were seen in very few donors, while some public TCRs were found in many individuals. In a later analysis, several top co-occurrence clusters were reported to appear linked to parvovirus B19, influenza, CMV and Epstein-Barr virus.

With respect to this clone: Its antigen remains undetermined. No qualities accompany the bases; no much larger clone lies one base away.

The source is a woman aged 60 to 75 in good health and CMV-seropositive. This receptor chain uses TRBV6-1 and TRBJ1-1; 8 central nucleotides agree with TRBD1. The specimen sequenced was PBMCs. The CDR3 reads CAIKQGVNTEAFF. The nucleotide sequence is TGTGCCATCAAACAGGGGGTGAACACTGAAGCTTTCTTT.